This T cell receptor beta chain is from a study of T-cell memory formation after mild COVID-19. About the research overall: TCR clusters were mostly donor specific.

Using constant-segment primers, 5'RACE produced TCR alpha and TCR beta cDNA libraries carrying sample barcodes and UMIs. TCRdb independently ran MiXCR on the 5' RACE reads; one entry per CDR3 protein. The table shows about 190,000 distinct CDR3 sequences, with around 16% occurring only once. The sample holds a few counts of this clonotype. The antigen remains unidentified. Germline V gives CDR1 SNHLY, CDR2 FYNNEI. Trimming left V 1 base short and J 4 bases short, with 13 bases between. This CDR3 is built from 15 residues. Regarding the study as a whole: The SARS-CoV-2 specificity of second-wave clones reaching peak at day 37 remained unverified. Later expanders leaned CD4+, whereas day 15 to 85 contracting clones were balanced CD4/CD8.

This clonotype originated in an adult woman who had mild COVID-19 (a few samples of this study predate the infection). Cell type and time point are not known. The chain joins TRBV2 to TRBJ1-2; possible D gene TRBD1, 6 bases. The sequencing sample was made of PBMCs or a T cell subset sorted from them (not recorded which). The CDR3, as DNA: TGTGCCAGCAGTGAAGAGGCAGGGGCGATCTATGGCTACACCTTC. It codes for CASSEEAGAIYGYTF.